Detailed here is one T cell receptor beta chain. The same CDR3 arises from other DNA sequences in this sample as well. These data are taken from a study of blood T cell repertoires in COVID-19. Study overall: Nucleic acid was either cDNA or gDNA, and it came from T cells, B-cell-depleted T cells, or PBMCs.

In the original analysis: Amplification of reference gene primers provided the estimated nucleated cell counts. Sequencing was performed with immunoSEQ multiplex PCR; in TCRdb, only in-frame clones are kept and a portion is missing. The DNA gave D and trimming, while V, J and clone size come from that table. The sample lists about 320,000 clones; about 91% were seen once. This clonotype was obtained from a woman aged 18-29 years who had recovered from COVID-19. The sequenced sample was PBMCs or T cells enriched from blood (not recorded which).

The CDR3 sequence: CASSIRRGNTEAFF. The CDR3 DNA reads TGTGCCAGTAGTATTCGCAGGGGGAACACTGAAGCTTTCTTT. The chain has TRBV19 and TRBJ1-1; weak D call: TRBD1 (6 bases). Looked up from germline, CDR1 is LNHDA and CDR2 is SQIVND (reference sequence). The CDR3 is 14 residues long. V lost 3 bases and J lost 1, with 9 bases in between. Based on the CDR3 plus reference TRBV19 and TRBJ1-1, the full variable domain is DGGITQSPKYLFRKEGQNVTLSCEQNLNHDAMYWYRQDPGQGLRLIYYSQIVNDFQKGDIAEGYSVSREKKESFPLTVTSAQKNPTAFYLCASSIRRGNTEAFFGQGTRLTVV.